The sequence of this T cell receptor (beta chain) was determined in a study of blood T cell repertoires in COVID-19. Study members were between 18 and 89 years old and lived in 24 US regions. The repertoire was sequenced with immunoSEQ multiplex PCR; TCRdb's copy has only in-frame clones and lacks some. Of about 250,000 clones in the sample, around 83% were seen once. V lost 6 bases and J lost 4; bases outside the gene matches: 7. CDR1 is SGHTA and CDR2 is FQGNSA in the germline V gene. This CDR3 has 14 amino acids. This receptor was obtained from a man aged 40-49 years who had been exposed to COVID-19. The source material was PBMCs or T cells enriched from blood (not recorded which). This chain connects TRBV7-2 to TRBJ2-7; 9 nucleotides match TRBD1. CDR3 bases: TGTGCCAGCAGGACCGGGACAGGGTCTTACGAGCAGTACTTC. Protein: CASRTGTGSYEQYF. Together with reference TRBV7-2 and TRBJ2-7, the CDR3 gives the full variable domain: GAGVSQSPSNKVTEKGKDVELRCDPISGHTALYWYRQSLGQGLEFLIYFQGNSAPDKSGLPSDRFSAERTGGSVSTLTIQRTQQEDSAVYLCASRTGTGSYEQYFGPGTRLTVT.